The clone carrying this T cell receptor beta chain was observed at least ten times. What it binds is unknown. V lost 8 bases and J lost 4, with 10 bases in between. The CDR3 totals 12 residues. Germline V gene data show CDR1 as SEHNR and CDR2 as FQNEAQ (reference sequence). This record comes from a study of T cell repertoires in cytomegalovirus infection. Overall study: Carrying CMV and the relevant HLA type showed in public TCR beta signatures.

One entry per CDR3 protein results from TCRdb running MiXCR on the reads. The table shows approximately 490,000 distinct CDR3 sequences, with around 10% occurring only once. Findings and limits, study-wide: The response measured ex vivo was dominated by TCR beta clonotypes (HLA-C-restricted and CMV-specific). Using cumulative public TCR beta family frequency, the authors identified those who carried CMV together with the relevant HLA.

The chain combines TRBV7-9 with TRBJ2-3; a possible D gene is TRBD2 (6 bases). The material sequenced was PBMCs. The sequence was obtained from a human donor in good health (CMV status not recorded). Some clones in this sample may be carry-over from other donors' samples. The CDR3 region has the DNA TGTGCCAGCCATGGGACTGCAGATACGCAGTATTTT. Translation gives CASHGTADTQYF.